These 18 T cell receptor beta chains were sequenced from one sample in a study of shared clonotypes between healthy human individuals. Clones were read by immunoSEQ multiplex PCR, and TCRdb kept only the in-frame ones, dropping some. The sample lists around 1.9 million clones; under 95% were seen once. The naive CD8 fraction comprised CD45RO-negative cells positively selected for CCR7 and excluded terminally differentiated effector memory CD45RA+ cells. The sequenced sample was naive CD8+ T cells from PBMCs. The receptors were gathered from a man aged 18 to 30 in good health. Some clones in this sample may be carry-over from other donors' samples.

The chain couples TRBV6-1 to TRBJ2-5; D tentatively fits TRBD1 or TRBD2 (5 bases each). Germline V gene lookup returns CDR1 MNHNS and CDR2 SASEGT. The CDR3 runs 16 residues. V lost 1 base to trimming and J lost 2 bases, with 14 bases between them. CDR3 amino acids: CASSEVVRELQETQYF. In DNA, the CDR3 is TGTGCCAGCAGTGAAGTCGTCAGGGAGTTACAAGAGACCCAGTACTTC.

The V and J genes are TRBV9 and TRBJ2-3, with D perhaps matching TRBD1 (5 bases). Germline-derived CDR1 and CDR2 are SGDLS and YYNGEE. The CDR3 runs 15 residues. Trimming pared 4 bases from V and 1 base from J, leaving 13 bases between. CDR3 protein: CASSPRGQGTDTQYF. DNA for the CDR3: TGTGCCAGCAGCCCAAGGGGTCAGGGCACAGATACGCAGTATTTT.

The V gene is TRBV28, the J gene TRBJ1-1, with 7 bases lining up with TRBD1. CDR3 length equals 16 residues. Trimming took 2 bases from V and 0 from J; bases not matched to a gene: 6. The germline V gene has CDR1 MDHEN and CDR2 SYDVKM. CDR3 protein: CASSLVVGQMNTEAFF. CDR3 in DNA: TGTGCCAGCAGTTTAGTTGTGGGACAGATGAACACTGAAGCTTTCTTT.

This sequence joins TRBV7-9 and TRBJ1-1, with D tentatively TRBD1 (5 bases). V was pared by 5 bases and J by 13 bases, with 17 bases between. The CDR3 extends over 12 amino acids. Germline CDR1 SEHNR, CDR2 FQNEAQ (reference sequence). DNA for the CDR3: TGTGCCAGCAGCAGGGGACCCACGGAGGATTTCTTT. Protein product: CASSRGPTEDFF. Full variable domain (outside the CDR3, taken from reference TRBV7-9 and TRBJ1-1): DTGVSQNPRHKITKRGQNVTFRCDPISEHNRLYWYRQTLGQGPEFLTYFQNEAQLEKSRLLSDRFSAERPKGSFSTLEIQRTEQGDSAMYLCASSRGPTEDFFGQGTRLTVV.

About this clone: The sample contains more than one DNA sequence encoding this CDR3. V is TRBV30 and J is TRBJ2-7; tentatively, D is TRBD1 or TRBD2 (6 bases each). Germline lookup yields CDR1 GTSNPN and CDR2 SVGIG (reference sequence). This CDR3 region has 14 residues. V was pared by 3 bases and J by 0 bases, with 12 bases between. DNA of the CDR3: TGTGCCTGGAGGGGGGCGGGACACTCCTACGAGCAGTACTTC. Its translation is CAWRGAGHSYEQYF.

The chain is built from TRBV5-6 and TRBJ2-5; 10 bases match TRBD1. The J call may be incorrect, as the DNA end agrees better with TRBJ2-7. The CDR3 is 14 amino acids. Germline V lookup: CDR1 SGHDT, CDR2 YYEEEE. CDR3 nucleotide sequence: TGTGCCAGCAGCGGGGACAGGGGACCCTACGAGCAGTACTTC. As protein: CASSGDRGPYEQYF.

The CDR3 DNA reads as TGTGCCAGCAGCTTAGAAGAGGCGAACACTGAAGCTTTCTTT. The encoded protein is CASSLEEANTEAFF. J is TRBJ1-1 and V is TRBV11-1, with no clear D. CDR1 is SGHAT and CDR2 is FQDESV in the germline V gene (reference sequence). CDR3 length: 14 amino acids. V dropped 1 base and J dropped 1 base, with 7 bases sitting between them.

The chain combines TRBV29-1 with TRBJ2-1; 8 bases agree with TRBD2. Germline values: CDR1 SQVTM, CDR2 ANQGSEA. The trim removed 6 bases at V and 10 bases at J, leaving 17 bases unmatched. CDR3 length equals 15 residues. The CDR3: CSVGTRKGISYEQFF. CDR3 nucleotides: TGCAGCGTGGGGACTAGAAAGGGCATAAGTTACGAGCAGTTCTTC.

CDR3 amino acids: CASSVGTDDTDTQYF. CDR3 sequence (DNA): TGTGCCAGCAGCGTTGGTACGGACGACACAGATACGCAGTATTTT. The chain employs TRBV9 and TRBJ2-3; D is ambiguous. Trimming pared 2 bases from V and 2 bases from J, leaving 12 bases between. The CDR3 consists of 15 residues. CDR1 and CDR2 from the germline V gene are SGDLS and YYNGEE. Using reference TRBV9 and TRBJ2-3 for the parts outside the CDR3, the full variable domain is DSGVTQTPKHLITATGQRVTLRCSPRSGDLSVYWYQQSLDQGLQFLIQYYNGEERAKGNILERFSAQQFPDLHSELNLSSLELGDSALYFCASSVGTDDTDTQYFGPGTRLTVL.

The chain's CDR3 is CASSLVAGGPGQFF. Here the CDR3 DNA reads TGTGCCAGCAGCTTAGTAGCGGGCGGCCCAGGGCAGTTCTTC. The rearrangement links TRBV7-9 to TRBJ2-1; 7 bases match TRBD2. Trimming at V came to 1 base and at J to 12 bases, leaving 9 bases not matched to a gene. Germline assignment: CDR1 SEHNR and CDR2 FQNEAQ (reference sequence). The length of the CDR3 is 14 residues.

This chain links TRBV28 with TRBJ2-7; TRBD1 matches at 10 bases. CDR3 size: 15 residues. CDR1 is MDHEN, CDR2 SYDVKM, per germline. J gave up 5 bases and V 5 bases, and 9 bases lay outside the gene matches. The CDR3 reads CASSIIQDRGDEQYF. CDR3 bases: TGTGCCAGCAGTATCATTCAGGACAGGGGGGACGAGCAGTACTTC.

The V and J genes are TRBV19 and TRBJ2-7; D is unclear. Germline CDR1 and CDR2: LNHDA and SQIVND (reference sequence). V was clipped by 5 bases and J by 0 bases, with 23 bases between them. The CDR3 totals 18 residues. DNA for the CDR3: TGTGCCAGTAGTCCGCGATCACCTCGGTCGCAAAACTCCTACGAGCAGTACTTC. Protein product: CASSPRSPRSQNSYEQYF.

The chain uses TRBV2 and TRBJ1-3; D is undetermined. Germline lookup yields CDR1 SNHLY and CDR2 FYNNEI. The V gene lost 7 bases and the J gene lost 4 bases, with 14 bases spanning the gap. The CDR3 runs 14 residues. For the CDR3, the DNA is TGTGCCAGCATTCCCAAGGGTGGGGGAAACACCATATATTTT. It yields the protein CASIPKGGGNTIYF. The full variable domain, with the rest looked up from reference TRBV2 and TRBJ1-3, is EPEVTQTPSHQVTQMGQEVILRCVPISNHLYFYWYRQILGQKVEFLVSFYNNEISEKSEIFDDQFSVERPDGSNFTLKIRSTKLEDSAMYFCASIPKGGGNTIYFGEGSWLTVV.

This chain joins TRBV5-1 and TRBJ2-5, with 8 bases identical to TRBD2. With V trimmed by 4 bases and J by 2 bases, 7 bases remained unmatched. CDR1 and CDR2 (germline): SGHRS, YFSETQ. The CDR3 spans 15 residues. The CDR3 DNA sequence: TGCGCCAGCAGCCTTAGACTAGCGTTACAAGAGACCCAGTACTTC. Amino acids: CASSLRLALQETQYF.

This clone was counted a few times. V is TRBV18 and J is TRBJ2-7; D uncertain. Germline-derived CDR1 and CDR2 are KGHSH and LQKENI. The CDR3 has 14 residues. The V end lost 6 bases, the J end lost 5 bases, and 17 bases lay between the germline ends. The CDR3 is CASSPARSQNEQYF. In DNA form, the CDR3 reads TGTGCCAGCTCCCCGGCTAGGTCTCAAAACGAGCAGTACTTC.

The V call is TRBV4-2, the J call TRBJ2-5, with TRBD2 identical over 9 bases. The DNA matches TRBJ2-7 better at its end, which makes the J call doubtful. Germline CDR1 is LGHNA and CDR2 is YNFKEQ. The CDR3 has 15 residues. In nucleotides, the CDR3 is TGTGCCAGCAGCCAGCGGGAGGGGATATCTTACGAGCAGTACTTC. It is translated as CASSQREGISYEQYF.

The genes are TRBV6-5 and TRBJ2-7, with D hard to call. This CDR3 is built from 15 residues. In germline, CDR1 is MNHEY, CDR2 SVGAGI. V was shortened by 0 bases and J by 0 bases, with 9 bases between the two germline ends. DNA for the CDR3: TGTGCCAGCAGTTACTCTAGCCGCCTCTCCTACGAGCAGTACTTC. Protein sequence: CASSYSSRLSYEQYF.

The V and J genes are TRBV7-9 and TRBJ2-3; D gene uncertain. Trimming took 5 bases from V and 4 from J, leaving 13 bases between them. This CDR3 comprises 14 residues. Germline V gene data show CDR1 as SEHNR and CDR2 as FQNEAQ (reference sequence). CDR3 sequence: CASSPAGSPDTQYF. CDR3 DNA sequence: TGTGCCAGCAGCCCAGCCGGTTCCCCAGATACGCAGTATTTT.